The 8 T cell receptor beta chains below were found in one sample sequenced in a study of beta chain features in type 1 diabetes. General study points: Type 1 diabetes patients had moderately but significantly shorter TCRB CDR3s in all four CD4+ subsets.

The investigators reverse transcribed all of the isolated RNA, so they sequenced expressed TCRB transcripts. Some clones are missing from TCRdb's copy, which holds only in-frame ones; the method was immunoSEQ multiplex PCR. The profile shows approximately 150,000 clones, more than 60% of them singletons. Their antigen targets remain unknown. Sequencing input: naive CD4+ T cells from blood. The receptors originated from a man younger than 40 with type 1 diabetes.

The chain combines TRBV18 with TRBJ2-5; no reliable D call. The CDR3 extends over 13 amino acids. The ends were cut back, 6 bases at V and 2 bases at J, with 10 bases in the middle. Germline loops: CDR1 KGHSH, CDR2 LQKENI. The CDR3 DNA follows: TGTGCCAGCTCCCTGGGCACACAAGAGACCCAGTACTTC. Its translation is CASSLGTQETQYF.

The V call is TRBV25-1, the J call TRBJ2-7, with 9 bases identical to TRBD1. CDR1 and CDR2 from the germline V gene are MGHDK and SYGVNS. The CDR3 loop spans 14 amino acids. V shed 5 bases and J 3 bases; nucleotides not matched to a gene: 5. The CDR3 is CASSRGQGVYEQYF. The CDR3 bases are TGTGCCAGCAGTAGGGGACAGGGCGTCTACGAGCAGTACTTC.

This rearrangement joins TRBV29-1 to TRBJ1-2, with 7 bases aligning to TRBD1. CDR3 size: 11 residues. Germline values: CDR1 SQVTM, CDR2 ANQGSEA. J lost 8 bases, V lost 7 bases, and 7 bases had no gene match. CDR3 protein: CSGGGGEGYTF. In DNA, the CDR3 is TGCAGCGGCGGAGGGGGCGAGGGCTACACCTTC.

This clone was found once. V is TRBV7-9 and J is TRBJ2-3; tentatively, D is TRBD2 (6 bases). Germline CDR1 is SEHNR and CDR2 is FQNEAQ (reference sequence). The CDR3 sequence is 17 residues long. The V end was cut by 4 bases, the J end by 0 bases, with 17 bases between. CDR3 amino acids: CASSSRPGGASTDTQYF. As DNA, the CDR3 is TGTGCCAGCAGCTCCCGGCCCGGCGGGGCAAGCACAGATACGCAGTATTTT.

The chain employs TRBV4-3 and TRBJ2-2; no clear D gene. From germline, CDR1 is LGHNA and CDR2 YSLEER. The CDR3 has 14 amino acids. Trimming removed 6 bases at V and 0 bases at J, with 8 bases between. CDR3 DNA: TGCGCCAGCAGATACGGGCCGAACACCGGGGAGCTGTTTTTT. This gives the protein CASRYGPNTGELFF.

In this sample, this clone turned up once. The J gene is TRBJ1-1, the V gene TRBV9, with unresolved D. Germline V gives CDR1 SGDLS, CDR2 YYNGEE. The CDR3 covers 13 residues. Trimming took off 0 bases at V and 4 bases at J, with 7 bases between the two ends. CDR3 sequence (DNA): TGTGCCAGCAGCGTAGGGGCGACCACTGAAGCTTTCTTT. It is translated as CASSVGATTEAFF.

The J gene is TRBJ2-1, the V gene TRBV5-4; 10 bases are shared with TRBD1. V trimming: 0 bases; J trimming: 9 bases; junction bases outside the gene matches: 6. The CDR3 has 15 residues. Looked up from germline, CDR1 is SGHNT and CDR2 is YYREEE (reference sequence). The CDR3 spells CASSLAYGQGGEQFF. The CDR3 DNA reads TGTGCCAGCAGCTTGGCCTACGGACAGGGGGGTGAGCAGTTCTTC.

The table lists this clone with a count of one. J is TRBJ1-6 and V is TRBV27, with 10 bases aligning to TRBD1. Germline CDR1 is MNHEY and CDR2 is SMNVEV (reference sequence). V gave up 6 bases and J gave up 4 bases; unmatched junction bases: 6. CDR3 length: 16 residues. Here the CDR3 reads CASRLTGGGYNSPLHF. CDR3 DNA sequence: TGTGCCAGCAGACTGACAGGGGGCGGTTATAATTCACCCCTCCACTTT.